Listed below are T cell receptor beta chains from one sample, sequenced in a study of blood T cells in healthy people across ages. Each CDR3 protein gets one entry after TCRdb re-called the 5' RACE reads with MiXCR. The sample lists hundreds of thousands of distinct CDR3 sequences, about 32% occurring once. The sample consisted of blood. These receptors all stem from a woman of 80 years or more in good health. Each CDR3 is given with its conserved first and last residue. The order of the fields is D gene, J gene, V gene, clone size, CDR3 DNA, CDR3 protein. The D gene is left open where the match is weak. Size values are once, few and many counts, or a class for expanded clones, and some rows have none.

d_gene: TRBD2
j_gene: TRBJ2-1
v_gene: TRBV15
abundance: NA
CDR3nt: TGTGCCACCACCCAGGGTATAGGACTAGCGGGTAATGAGCAGTTCTTC
CDR3aa: CATTQGIGLAGNEQFF

d_gene: TRBD2
j_gene: TRBJ2-7
v_gene: TRBV20-1
abundance: NA
CDR3nt: TGCAGTGCTAGAGAGGCTAGCGGGATGACAATATACGAGCAGTACTTC
CDR3aa: CSAREASGMTIYEQYF

d_gene: NA
j_gene: TRBJ2-3
v_gene: TRBV12-3/TRBV12-4
abundance: NA
CDR3nt: TGTGCCAGCAGGCGGAGAGTGAGCGCAGATACGCAGTATTTT
CDR3aa: CASRRRVSADTQYF

d_gene: NA
j_gene: TRBJ1-2
v_gene: TRBV7-8
abundance: many
CDR3nt: TGTGCCAGCAGCTTAGAGAGCGTTGTGATCAGGGGCGGCTACACCTTC
CDR3aa: CASSLESVVIRGGYTF

d_gene: NA
j_gene: TRBJ2-5
v_gene: TRBV4-2
abundance: once
CDR3nt: TGTGCCAGCAGCCAAATAGGGGGGAGGGAGACCCAGTACTTC
CDR3aa: CASSQIGGRETQYF

d_gene: NA
j_gene: TRBJ2-4
v_gene: TRBV6-1
abundance: many
CDR3nt: TGTGCCAGCAGGCCGGACGGCCTCAAAAACATTCAGTACTTC
CDR3aa: CASRPDGLKNIQYF

d_gene: TRBD2
j_gene: TRBJ2-5
v_gene: TRBV20-1
abundance: many
CDR3nt: TGCAGTGCTTGGACTAGCGGGGGAATGGAGACCCAGTACTTC
CDR3aa: CSAWTSGGMETQYF

d_gene: TRBD1
j_gene: TRBJ1-4
v_gene: TRBV28
abundance: few
CDR3nt: TGTGCCAGCAGTTTCGGACAGGGGTTTGAAAAACTGTTTTTT
CDR3aa: CASSFGQGFEKLFF

d_gene: NA
j_gene: TRBJ1-1
v_gene: TRBV5-1
abundance: NA
CDR3nt: TGCGCCAGCAGCTTGAATTTGGGGAACACTGAAGCTTTCTTT
CDR3aa: CASSLNLGNTEAFF

d_gene: NA
j_gene: TRBJ2-2
v_gene: TRBV4-3
abundance: NA
CDR3nt: TGCGCCAGCAGCCATACTCCAGGTCAAACCGGGGAGCTGTTTTTT
CDR3aa: CASSHTPGQTGELFF

d_gene: NA
j_gene: TRBJ1-1
v_gene: TRBV12-3/TRBV12-4
abundance: NA
CDR3nt: TGTGCCAGCAACCGCCAAAGGCGAGGGGACACTGAAGCTTTCTTT
CDR3aa: CASNRQRRGDTEAFF

d_gene: NA
j_gene: TRBJ2-7
v_gene: TRBV3-1
abundance: many
CDR3nt: TGTGCCAGCAGCCAAGATTTGATAGCCTACGAGCAGTACTTC
CDR3aa: CASSQDLIAYEQYF

d_gene: NA
j_gene: TRBJ2-3
v_gene: TRBV5-1
abundance: few
CDR3nt: TGCGCCAGCAGCTTGGGGGGGCGCGGCGCAGATACGCAGTATTTT
CDR3aa: CASSLGGRGADTQYF

d_gene: TRBD2
j_gene: TRBJ2-5
v_gene: TRBV7-2
abundance: NA
CDR3nt: TGTGCCAGCAGGGGGCGGGGGGGTCAAGAGACCCAGTACTTC
CDR3aa: CASRGRGGQETQYF

d_gene: TRBD1
j_gene: TRBJ2-1
v_gene: TRBV10-3
abundance: NA
CDR3nt: TGTGCCATCAGTGAGTCGGACAGGGCAACTGGTGAGCAGTTCTTC
CDR3aa: CAISESDRATGEQFF

d_gene: NA
j_gene: TRBJ2-5
v_gene: TRBV12-3/TRBV12-4
abundance: few
CDR3nt: TGTGCCAGCAGTTTACGGAGGGGACAGTATGAGACCCAGTACTTC
CDR3aa: CASSLRRGQYETQYF

d_gene: NA
j_gene: TRBJ1-1
v_gene: TRBV30
abundance: NA
CDR3nt: TGTGCCTGGAGTGTACTCCGGCAACCTGAAGCTTTCTTT
CDR3aa: CAWSVLRQPEAFF

d_gene: TRBD1
j_gene: TRBJ2-3
v_gene: TRBV20-1
abundance: many
CDR3nt: TGCAGTGCTAGTGGGACAGGGGGGACCTATAGCACAGATACGCAGTATTTT
CDR3aa: CSASGTGGTYSTDTQYF

d_gene: TRBD1
j_gene: TRBJ1-2
v_gene: TRBV5-1
abundance: many
CDR3nt: TGCGCCAGCAGTAGGGACAGCTATGGCTACACCTTC
CDR3aa: CASSRDSYGYTF

d_gene: NA
j_gene: TRBJ2-3
v_gene: TRBV5-1
abundance: NA
CDR3nt: TGCGCCAGTACCGAGGGGTCAAGCACAGATACGCAGTATTTT
CDR3aa: CASTEGSSTDTQYF

d_gene: NA
j_gene: TRBJ2-3
v_gene: TRBV7-2
abundance: NA
CDR3nt: TGTGCCAGCAGCTTAGTCGCAGGGGTTGGAGATACGCAGTATTTT
CDR3aa: CASSLVAGVGDTQYF

d_gene: NA
j_gene: TRBJ1-4
v_gene: TRBV4-1
abundance: NA
CDR3nt: TGCGCCAGCAGCCAAGAAGGAGGAGGGAATGAAGAACTGTTTTTT
CDR3aa: CASSQEGGGNEELFF

d_gene: NA
j_gene: TRBJ1-1
v_gene: TRBV20-1
abundance: few
CDR3nt: TGCAGTGCTAGCTTCCCCCAGGCGGGGATGAACACTGAAGCTTTCTTT
CDR3aa: CSASFPQAGMNTEAFF

d_gene: NA
j_gene: TRBJ2-1
v_gene: TRBV3-1
abundance: NA
CDR3nt: TGTGCCAGCAGGGAGGGGGCTCCGCAGTTCTTC
CDR3aa: CASREGAPQFF

d_gene: TRBD1
j_gene: TRBJ1-4
v_gene: TRBV5-1
abundance: once
CDR3nt: TGCGCCAGCAGCTTGGCGCCCGGACAGGGTGGTAATGAAAAACTGTTTTTT
CDR3aa: CASSLAPGQGGNEKLFF

d_gene: TRBD2
j_gene: TRBJ2-3
v_gene: TRBV20-1
abundance: many
CDR3nt: TGCAGTGCTAGCCACTCTAGCGGGGGGGCCGGTAGCACAGATACGCAGTATTTT
CDR3aa: CSASHSSGGAGSTDTQYF

d_gene: TRBD2
j_gene: TRBJ2-7
v_gene: TRBV11-2
abundance: NA
CDR3nt: TGTGCCAGCAGCCCCCAGACGCTAGCGGGGGGATCCTACGAGCAGTACTTC
CDR3aa: CASSPQTLAGGSYEQYF

d_gene: TRBD1
j_gene: TRBJ2-1
v_gene: TRBV5-1
abundance: many
CDR3nt: TGCGCCAGCAGCTTTGGACAGGGGGCACGGAATGAGCAGTTCTTC
CDR3aa: CASSFGQGARNEQFF

d_gene: TRBD1
j_gene: TRBJ1-6
v_gene: TRBV27
abundance: many
CDR3nt: TGTGCCAGCAGTCAAAGACAGGGGGCCCATTCACCCCTCCACTTT
CDR3aa: CASSQRQGAHSPLHF

d_gene: TRBD1
j_gene: TRBJ2-7
v_gene: TRBV12-3/TRBV12-4
abundance: many
CDR3nt: TGTGCCAGCAGTGTTGGGGACAGGAGCTCCTACGAGCAGTACTTC
CDR3aa: CASSVGDRSSYEQYF

d_gene: NA
j_gene: TRBJ2-5
v_gene: TRBV5-6
abundance: many
CDR3nt: TGTGCCAGCAGCACGCCGGGACTGGGGGCGTTTTTGTACTTC
CDR3aa: CASSTPGLGAFLYF

d_gene: NA
j_gene: TRBJ2-5
v_gene: TRBV12-5
abundance: NA
CDR3nt: TGTGCTAGTGCCTCCCCCCCTACAGGTACGGAGACCCAGTACTTC
CDR3aa: CASASPPTGTETQYF

d_gene: TRBD1
j_gene: TRBJ1-1
v_gene: TRBV7-3
abundance: many
CDR3nt: TGTGCCAGCAGCCGGGGACAGGGACGAGGGGAAGCTTTCTTT
CDR3aa: CASSRGQGRGEAFF

d_gene: TRBD1
j_gene: TRBJ1-4
v_gene: TRBV6-6
abundance: many
CDR3nt: TGTGCCAGCAGTCCACCCCAGACAGGGGGTCGTAATGAAAAACTGTTTTTT
CDR3aa: CASSPPQTGGRNEKLFF

d_gene: TRBD1
j_gene: TRBJ1-2
v_gene: TRBV11-2
abundance: NA
CDR3nt: TGTGCCAGCAGCCACAACCGACAGGGGCGGCATGACTATGGCTACACCTTC
CDR3aa: CASSHNRQGRHDYGYTF

d_gene: NA
j_gene: TRBJ2-4
v_gene: TRBV6-2/TRBV6-3
abundance: many
CDR3nt: TGTGCCAGCAGTTACGGGAGCCTAGCCAAAAACATTCAGTACTTC
CDR3aa: CASSYGSLAKNIQYF

d_gene: NA
j_gene: TRBJ2-3
v_gene: TRBV28
abundance: NA
CDR3nt: TGTGCCAGCAGTTCCACAGGATCCTTGGATACGCAGTATTTT
CDR3aa: CASSSTGSLDTQYF

d_gene: NA
j_gene: TRBJ1-1
v_gene: TRBV3-1
abundance: few
CDR3nt: TGTGCCAGCAGCGAGGGGAACTGGAACACTGAAGCTTTCTTT
CDR3aa: CASSEGNWNTEAFF

d_gene: TRBD1
j_gene: TRBJ1-1
v_gene: TRBV4-1
abundance: few
CDR3nt: TGCGCCAGCAGCCAGTCCAGGGGGCCGAACACTGAAGCTTTCTTT
CDR3aa: CASSQSRGPNTEAFF

d_gene: NA
j_gene: TRBJ1-2
v_gene: TRBV28
abundance: few
CDR3nt: TGTGCCATAACGGAGTGGAACTATGGCTACACCTTC
CDR3aa: CAITEWNYGYTF

d_gene: NA
j_gene: TRBJ2-7
v_gene: TRBV15
abundance: many
CDR3nt: TGTGCCACCAGCAGAGAGTACGAGCAGTACTTC
CDR3aa: CATSREYEQYF

d_gene: TRBD1
j_gene: TRBJ2-2
v_gene: TRBV5-6
abundance: NA
CDR3nt: TGTGCCAGCAGCCAAGGGCCGGGACAGGGATACACCGGGGAGCTGTTTTTT
CDR3aa: CASSQGPGQGYTGELFF

d_gene: TRBD2
j_gene: TRBJ2-1
v_gene: TRBV20-1
abundance: NA
CDR3nt: TGCAGTGGGCTGTTCGACCTCCCCCTAGCGGGAATTTACAATGAGCAGTTCTTC
CDR3aa: CSGLFDLPLAGIYNEQFF

d_gene: NA
j_gene: TRBJ1-2
v_gene: TRBV7-2
abundance: NA
CDR3nt: TGTGCCAGCACTCTGACAGGATCAAACTGTGGCTACACCTTC
CDR3aa: CASTLTGSNCGYTF

d_gene: NA
j_gene: TRBJ2-1
v_gene: TRBV7-6
abundance: NA
CDR3nt: TGTGCCAGCAGCTTAGTATCGGATGACGAGCAGTTCTTC
CDR3aa: CASSLVSDDEQFF

d_gene: NA
j_gene: TRBJ1-4
v_gene: TRBV28
abundance: NA
CDR3nt: TGTGCCAGCAGTTTGACCCAGGGAAGGGAAAAACTGTTTTTT
CDR3aa: CASSLTQGREKLFF

d_gene: NA
j_gene: TRBJ2-5
v_gene: TRBV10-3
abundance: NA
CDR3nt: TGTGCCATCAGTGAGTCGAACAGAAAAGAGACCCAGTACTTC
CDR3aa: CAISESNRKETQYF

d_gene: NA
j_gene: TRBJ1-2
v_gene: TRBV5-5
abundance: NA
CDR3nt: TGTGCCAGCAGCTCAACGACAGGACAAAACTATGGCTACACCTTC
CDR3aa: CASSSTTGQNYGYTF

d_gene: NA
j_gene: TRBJ2-5
v_gene: TRBV20-1
abundance: many
CDR3nt: TGCAGTGCTAGCCCGCGGGACGGAACCCAAGAGACCCAGTACTTC
CDR3aa: CSASPRDGTQETQYF

d_gene: NA
j_gene: TRBJ2-6
v_gene: TRBV6-5
abundance: NA
CDR3nt: TGTGCCAGCAGTTACTTTCGGACATCTGGGGCCAACGTCCTGACTTTC
CDR3aa: CASSYFRTSGANVLTF

d_gene: NA
j_gene: TRBJ1-2
v_gene: TRBV3-1
abundance: many
CDR3nt: TGTGCCAGCACCCAGGACCAGGGCTATGGCTACACCTTC
CDR3aa: CASTQDQGYGYTF

d_gene: NA
j_gene: TRBJ2-1
v_gene: TRBV6-2/TRBV6-3
abundance: NA
CDR3nt: TGTGCCACCAAGGGACTCCAATCCTACAATGAGCAGTTCTTC
CDR3aa: CATKGLQSYNEQFF

d_gene: NA
j_gene: TRBJ2-1
v_gene: TRBV30
abundance: NA
CDR3nt: TGTGCCTGGAGTGTACGGACAGCTAATGAGCAGTTCTTC
CDR3aa: CAWSVRTANEQFF

d_gene: NA
j_gene: TRBJ2-4
v_gene: TRBV5-1
abundance: many
CDR3nt: TGCGCCAGCAGCGATGGAGGGGGTATAGCCAAAAACATTCAGTACTTC
CDR3aa: CASSDGGGIAKNIQYF

d_gene: NA
j_gene: TRBJ1-1
v_gene: TRBV7-2
abundance: NA
CDR3nt: TGTGCCGGCAGCCGAGAGAAGGGATGGGCTGAAGCTTTCTTT
CDR3aa: CAGSREKGWAEAFF